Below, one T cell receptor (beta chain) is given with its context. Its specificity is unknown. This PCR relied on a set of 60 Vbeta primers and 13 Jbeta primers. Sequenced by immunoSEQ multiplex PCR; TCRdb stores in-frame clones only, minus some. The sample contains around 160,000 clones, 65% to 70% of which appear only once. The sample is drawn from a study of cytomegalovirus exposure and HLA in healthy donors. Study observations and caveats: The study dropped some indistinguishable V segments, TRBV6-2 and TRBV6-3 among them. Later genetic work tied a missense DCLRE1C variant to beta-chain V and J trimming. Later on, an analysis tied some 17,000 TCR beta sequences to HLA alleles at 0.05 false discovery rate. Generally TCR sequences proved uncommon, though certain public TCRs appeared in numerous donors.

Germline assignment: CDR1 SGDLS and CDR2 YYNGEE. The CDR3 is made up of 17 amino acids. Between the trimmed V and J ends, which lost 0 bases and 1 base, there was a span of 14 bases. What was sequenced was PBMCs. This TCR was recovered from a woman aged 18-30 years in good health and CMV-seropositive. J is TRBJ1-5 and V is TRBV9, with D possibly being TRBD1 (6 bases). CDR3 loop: CASSVAARRGSNQPQHF. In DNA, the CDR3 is TGTGCCAGCAGCGTAGCTGCCCGAAGGGGGAGCAATCAGCCCCAGCATTTT.